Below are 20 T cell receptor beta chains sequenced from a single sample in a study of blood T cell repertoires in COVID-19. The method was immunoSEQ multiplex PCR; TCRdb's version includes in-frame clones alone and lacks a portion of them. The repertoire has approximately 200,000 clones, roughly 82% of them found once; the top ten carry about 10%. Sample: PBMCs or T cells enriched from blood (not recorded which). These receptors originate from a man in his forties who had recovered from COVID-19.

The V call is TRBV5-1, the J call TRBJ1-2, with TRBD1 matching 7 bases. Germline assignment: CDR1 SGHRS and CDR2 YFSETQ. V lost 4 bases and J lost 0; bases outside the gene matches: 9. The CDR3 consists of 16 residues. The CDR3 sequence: CASSRNTGDANYGYTF. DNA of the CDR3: TGCGCCAGCAGCCGGAACACAGGGGATGCTAACTATGGCTACACCTTC.

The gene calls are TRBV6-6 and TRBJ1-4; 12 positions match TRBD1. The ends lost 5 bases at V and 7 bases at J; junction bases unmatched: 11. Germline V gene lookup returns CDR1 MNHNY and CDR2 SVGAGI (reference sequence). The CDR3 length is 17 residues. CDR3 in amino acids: CASSLGQGATRVEKLFF. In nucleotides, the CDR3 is TGTGCCAGCAGTCTGGGACAGGGGGCAACAAGGGTTGAAAAACTGTTTTTT.

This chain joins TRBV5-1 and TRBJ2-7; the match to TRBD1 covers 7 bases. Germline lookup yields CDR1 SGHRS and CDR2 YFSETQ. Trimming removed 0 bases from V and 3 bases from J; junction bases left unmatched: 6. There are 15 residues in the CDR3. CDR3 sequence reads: CASSLVLGTDYEQYF. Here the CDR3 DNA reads TGCGCCAGCAGCTTGGTGCTTGGGACAGACTACGAGCAGTACTTC.

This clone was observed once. The CDR3 DNA reads as TGTGCCAGCAGCCCACGACGGTCAAAAGGGGGTACTGAAGCTTTCTTT. It codes for CASSPRRSKGGTEAFF. The rearrangement joins TRBV7-2 to TRBJ1-1; D may be TRBD1 (6 bases). CDR1 and CDR2 (germline): SGHTA, FQGNSA. This CDR3 comprises 16 residues. Trimming pared 5 bases from V and 5 bases from J, leaving 21 bases between.

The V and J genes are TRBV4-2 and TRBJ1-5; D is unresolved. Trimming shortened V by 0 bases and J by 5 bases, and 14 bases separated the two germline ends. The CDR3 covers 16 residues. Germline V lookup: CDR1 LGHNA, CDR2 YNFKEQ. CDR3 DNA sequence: TGTGCCAGCAGCCAAGAGCAAGGAGTAGCTGATCAGCCCCAGCATTTT. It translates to CASSQEQGVADQPQHF.

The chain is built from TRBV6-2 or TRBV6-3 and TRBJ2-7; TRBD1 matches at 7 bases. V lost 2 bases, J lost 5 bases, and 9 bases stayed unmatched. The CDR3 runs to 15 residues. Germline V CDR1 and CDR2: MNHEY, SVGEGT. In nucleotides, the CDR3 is TGTGCCAGCAGTTACGGGGCAGGGGGTACCCACGAGCAGTACTTC. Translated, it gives CASSYGAGGTHEQYF.

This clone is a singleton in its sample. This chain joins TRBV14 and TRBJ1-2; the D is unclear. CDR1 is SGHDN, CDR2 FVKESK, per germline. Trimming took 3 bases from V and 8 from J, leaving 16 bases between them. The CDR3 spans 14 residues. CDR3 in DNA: TGTGCCAGCAGCCAGAGGAGCGTCGCGGGGGGCTACACCTTC. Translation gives CASSQRSVAGGYTF. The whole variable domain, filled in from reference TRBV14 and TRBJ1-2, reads EAGVTQFPSHSVIEKGQTVTLRCDPISGHDNLYWYRRVMGKEIKFLLHFVKESKQDESGMPNNRFLAERTGGTYSTLKVQPAELEDSGVYFCASSQRSVAGGYTFGSGTRLTVV.

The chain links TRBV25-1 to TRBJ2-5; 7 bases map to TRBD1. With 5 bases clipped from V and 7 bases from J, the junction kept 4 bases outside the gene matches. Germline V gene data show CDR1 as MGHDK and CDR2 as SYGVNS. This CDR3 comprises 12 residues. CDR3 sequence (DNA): TGTGCCAGCAGTAGGGGGCTCGGGACCCAGTACTTC. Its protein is CASSRGLGTQYF.

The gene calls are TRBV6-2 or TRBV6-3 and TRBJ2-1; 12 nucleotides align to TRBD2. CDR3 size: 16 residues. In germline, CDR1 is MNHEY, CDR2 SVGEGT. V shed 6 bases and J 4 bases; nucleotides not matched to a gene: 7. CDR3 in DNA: TGTGCCAGCAGCCCCGCGGGGACTAGCGGGTACAATGAGCAGTTCTTC. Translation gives CASSPAGTSGYNEQFF.

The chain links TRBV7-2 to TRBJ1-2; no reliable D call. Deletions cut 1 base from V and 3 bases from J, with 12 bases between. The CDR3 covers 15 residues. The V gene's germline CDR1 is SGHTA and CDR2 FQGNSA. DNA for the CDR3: TGTGCCAGCAGCTTAGTCGCGGGGATCGACTATGGCTACACCTTC. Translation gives CASSLVAGIDYGYTF.

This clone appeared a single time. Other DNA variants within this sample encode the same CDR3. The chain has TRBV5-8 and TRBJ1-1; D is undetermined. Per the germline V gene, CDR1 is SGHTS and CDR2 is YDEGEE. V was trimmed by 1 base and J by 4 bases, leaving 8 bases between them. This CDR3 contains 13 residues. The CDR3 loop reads CASSLNRGTEAFF. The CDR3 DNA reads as TGTGCCAGCAGCTTGAATCGCGGCACTGAAGCTTTCTTT.

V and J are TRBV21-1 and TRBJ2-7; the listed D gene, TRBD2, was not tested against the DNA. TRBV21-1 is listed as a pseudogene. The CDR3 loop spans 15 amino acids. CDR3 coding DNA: TGTGCCAGCAGCGCGCTAGCGGGAGGATCCTACGAGCAGTACGTC. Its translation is CASSALAGGSYEQYV.

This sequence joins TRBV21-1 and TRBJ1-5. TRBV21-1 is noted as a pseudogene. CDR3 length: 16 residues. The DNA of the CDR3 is TGTGCCAGCAGCAAGGAGGCGTCGAGGGGCAATCAGCCCCAGCATTTT. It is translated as CASSKEASRGNQPQHF.

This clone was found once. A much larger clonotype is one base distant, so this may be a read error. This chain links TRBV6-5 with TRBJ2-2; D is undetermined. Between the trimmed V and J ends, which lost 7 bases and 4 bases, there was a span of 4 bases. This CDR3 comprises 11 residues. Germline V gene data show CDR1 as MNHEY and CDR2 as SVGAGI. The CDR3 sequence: CASTGTGELFF. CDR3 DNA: TGTGCCAGCACGGGCACCGGGGAGCTGTTTTTT.

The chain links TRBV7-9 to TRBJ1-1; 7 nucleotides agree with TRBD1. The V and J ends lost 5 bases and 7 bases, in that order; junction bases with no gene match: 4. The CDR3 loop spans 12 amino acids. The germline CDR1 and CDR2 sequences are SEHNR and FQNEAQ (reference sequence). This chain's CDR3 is CASSPGQDEAFF. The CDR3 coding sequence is TGTGCCAGCAGCCCCGGACAGGATGAAGCTTTCTTT. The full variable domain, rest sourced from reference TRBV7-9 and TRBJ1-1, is DTGVSQNPRHKITKRGQNVTFRCDPISEHNRLYWYRQTLGQGPEFLTYFQNEAQLEKSRLLSDRFSAERPKGSFSTLEIQRTEQGDSAMYLCASSPGQDEAFFGQGTRLTVV.

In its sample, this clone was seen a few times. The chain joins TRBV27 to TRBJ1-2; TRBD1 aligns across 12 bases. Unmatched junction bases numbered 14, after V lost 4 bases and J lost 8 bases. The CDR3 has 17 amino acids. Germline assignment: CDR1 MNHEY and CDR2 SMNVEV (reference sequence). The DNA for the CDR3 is TGTGCCAGCAGTTCCGGGACAGGGGGCGCTTCCGTAAGGGGCTACACCTTC. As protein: CASSSGTGGASVRGYTF.

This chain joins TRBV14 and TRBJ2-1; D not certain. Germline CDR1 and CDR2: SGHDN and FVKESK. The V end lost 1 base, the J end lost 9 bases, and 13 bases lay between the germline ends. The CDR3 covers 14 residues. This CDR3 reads CASSQGLVSSEQFF. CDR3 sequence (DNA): TGTGCCAGCAGCCAAGGGTTAGTAAGTAGTGAGCAGTTCTTC.

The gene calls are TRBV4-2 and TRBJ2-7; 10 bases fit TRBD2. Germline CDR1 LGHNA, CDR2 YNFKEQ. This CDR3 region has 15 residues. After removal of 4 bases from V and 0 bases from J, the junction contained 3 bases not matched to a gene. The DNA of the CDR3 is TGTGCCAGCAGCCCGAGACTAGCGGGCTCCTACGAGCAGTACTTC. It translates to CASSPRLAGSYEQYF.

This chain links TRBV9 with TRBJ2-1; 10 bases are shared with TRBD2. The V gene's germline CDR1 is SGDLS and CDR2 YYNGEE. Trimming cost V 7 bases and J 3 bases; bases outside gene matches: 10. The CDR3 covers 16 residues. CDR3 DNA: TGTGCCAGCCAACGATCCCGGACTAGCGGCTACAATGAGCAGTTCTTC. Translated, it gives CASQRSRTSGYNEQFF. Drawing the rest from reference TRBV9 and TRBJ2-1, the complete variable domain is DSGVTQTPKHLITATGQRVTLRCSPRSGDLSVYWYQQSLDQGLQFLIQYYNGEERAKGNILERFSAQQFPDLHSELNLSSLELGDSALYFCASQRSRTSGYNEQFFGPGTRLTVL.

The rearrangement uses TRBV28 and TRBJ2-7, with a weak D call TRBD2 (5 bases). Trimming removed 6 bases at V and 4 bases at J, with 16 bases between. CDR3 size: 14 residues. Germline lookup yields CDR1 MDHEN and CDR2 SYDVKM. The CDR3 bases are TGTGCCAGCAGGAGGGAATTCAGTAGTTACGAGCAGTACTTC. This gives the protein CASRREFSSYEQYF. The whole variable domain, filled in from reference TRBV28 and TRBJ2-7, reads DVKVTQSSRYLVKRTGEKVFLECVQDMDHENMFWYRQDPGLGLRLIYFSYDVKMKEKGDIPEGYSVSREKKERFSLILESASTNQTSMYLCASRREFSSYEQYFGPGTRLTVT.